These T cell receptor beta chains were read from a single sample in a study of cytomegalovirus exposure and HLA in healthy donors. TCRdb keeps only in-frame clones here, not all; method: immunoSEQ multiplex PCR. The sample has roughly 160,000 clones, around 78% seen once. Sequenced material: PBMCs. Receptor source: a woman aged 45-65 years in good health and CMV-seropositive. Both conserved end residues are part of each CDR3. A D gene is named only where the DNA matches it firmly. Only some rows state a clone size, as once, few, many or a class for expanded clones.

d_call clone_size j_call v_call cdr3_aa cdr3_nt
TRBD1 . TRBJ1-2 TRBV9 CASSPTLDRVNGYTF TGTGCCAGCAGCCCCACCCTGGACAGGGTCAATGGCTACACCTTC
. once TRBJ1-2 TRBV18 CASSPVGQESANYGYTF TGTGCCAGCTCACCGGTGGGGCAAGAGTCAGCTAACTATGGCTACACCTTC
. few TRBJ1-2 TRBV19 CASFAGLGYTF TGTGCCAGCTTCGCAGGGCTTGGCTACACCTTC
TRBD1 . TRBJ2-3 TRBV30 CAWSLQGARDTQYF TGTGCCTGGAGTCTACAGGGGGCGAGGGATACGCAGTATTTT
. once TRBJ2-3 TRBV7-3 CASSTTWARPDTQYF TGTGCCAGCAGCACGACCTGGGCGAGACCAGATACGCAGTATTTT
. . TRBJ2-2 TRBV9 CASSVSQGFNTGELFF TGTGCCAGCAGCGTAAGTCAGGGTTTTAACACCGGGGAGCTGTTTTTT
TRBD2 . TRBJ2-1 TRBV28 CASILSGNYNEQFF TGTGCCAGCATCCTTAGCGGGAATTACAATGAGCAGTTCTTC
. . TRBJ2-6 TRBV11-2 CASSAVHSGANGLTF TGTGCCAGCAGCGCGGTCCACTCTGGGGCCAACGGCCTGACTTTC
TRBD2 . TRBJ2-3 TRBV19 CASIGRAPSGGTDTQYF TGTGCCAGCATAGGCCGTGCGCCTAGCGGGGGCACAGATACGCAGTATTTT
TRBD2 . TRBJ2-7 TRBV6-5 CASSYGGRGEQYF TGTGCCAGCAGTTACGGCGGGAGGGGCGAGCAGTACTTC
. . TRBJ1-1 TRBV4-1 CASSQRGSTEAFF TGCGCCAGCAGCCAAAGGGGTAGCACTGAAGCTTTCTTT
TRBD2 few TRBJ2-7 TRBV27 CASSPGLAAYEQYF TGTGCCAGCAGTCCGGGACTAGCGGCCTACGAGCAGTACTTC